This T cell receptor beta chain was obtained from a study of beta chain features in type 1 diabetes. TCRB transcripts that were expressed got sequenced, as all of the isolated RNA had been reverse transcribed. Sequencing used immunoSEQ multiplex PCR; TCRdb keeps in-frame clones, though not all of them. The table has 350,000 or so clones, roughly a fifth seen once. The collection from each donor was one heparinised blood draw averaging around 0.11 L. This clone was observed a handful of times. As yet, its antigen is unknown. This CDR3 region has 16 residues. Germline V gives CDR1 SGHRS, CDR2 YFSETQ. Unmatched junction bases numbered 6, after V lost 4 bases and J lost 3 bases. Study-level findings and limits: For patients, the naive, central memory and Treg TCRB repertoires appeared more alike than for healthy donors.

This chain joins TRBV5-1 and TRBJ2-1; TRBD1 matches 11 bases. What was sequenced was naive CD4+ T cells from blood. This clonotype was obtained from a woman under 30 in good health. The CDR3 spells CASSQGQGDLYNEQFF. CDR3 nucleotide sequence: TGCGCCAGCAGCCAGGGACAGGGGGACCTCTACAATGAGCAGTTCTTC.